The 14 T cell receptor beta chains reported below all come from one sample, sequenced in a study of neurological immune-mediated disorders. TCRdb re-called the 5' RACE reads through MiXCR, storing one row per CDR3 protein. The repertoire holds about 81,000 distinct CDR3 sequences, with 4.3% as singletons. Time point defined: longitudinal time-point 3. Sequencing was performed on PBMCs. The receptor source for this set is an older woman with multiple sclerosis.

This clonotype was recorded many times. The gene calls are TRBV20-1 and TRBJ2-3; 7 bases are a match to TRBD2. From germline, CDR1 is DFQATT and CDR2 SNEGSKA (reference sequence). Trimming took 3 bases from V and 0 from J; bases not matched to a gene: 12. The CDR3 loop spans 17 amino acids. In DNA, the CDR3 is TGCAGTGCTAGCGCTTTACCCAGCGGGGCTAGCACAGATACGCAGTATTTT. It is translated as CSASALPSGASTDTQYF.

At least ten counts were recorded for this clonotype. The V call is TRBV4-1, the J call TRBJ2-3; TRBD2 aligns across 11 bases. The trim removed 3 bases at V and 1 base at J, leaving 6 bases unmatched. The CDR3 has 17 amino acids. Germline lookup yields CDR1 MGHRA and CDR2 YSYEKL. CDR3: CASSHVLLAGGTDTQYF. The CDR3 DNA reads as TGCGCCAGCAGCCACGTGCTACTAGCGGGGGGCACAGATACGCAGTATTTT.

At least ten counts were recorded for this clonotype. The rearrangement uses TRBV9 and TRBJ2-2; 7 nucleotides agree with TRBD1. Looked up from germline, CDR1 is SGDLS and CDR2 is YYNGEE. This CDR3 region has 16 residues. V dropped 2 bases and J dropped 4; count of bases not matched to a gene: 8. The CDR3 DNA reads TGTGCCAGCAGCGTCCCCCCGACAGGGATCACCGGGGAGCTGTTTTTT. Its protein product is CASSVPPTGITGELFF.

This clonotype appeared many times. The V and J genes are TRBV29-1 and TRBJ1-2, with a tentative D call TRBD1 (6 bases). The V and J ends lost 5 bases and 4 bases respectively, with 20 bases between them. From germline, CDR1 is SQVTM and CDR2 ANQGSEA. The CDR3 is 15 residues long. CDR3 residues: CSVPTPTGFGYGYTF. The CDR3 region has the DNA TGCAGCGTTCCGACCCCGACAGGTTTTGGCTATGGCTACACCTTC.

Ten or more counts support this clonotype. The chain recombines TRBV18 with TRBJ2-1; unclear D gene. CDR1 is KGHSH, CDR2 LQKENI, per germline. V lost 6 bases and J lost 4, with 13 bases in between. This CDR3 is built from 14 residues. This CDR3 reads CASSRSEGYNEQFF. As DNA, the CDR3 is TGTGCCAGCTCCCGTTCTGAAGGATACAATGAGCAGTTCTTC.

The table lists this clonotype with many counts. V usage is TRBV5-1 and J usage is TRBJ2-3; TRBD2 matches at 10 bases. The CDR3 runs 15 residues. Germline V gene sequence: CDR1 SGHRS, CDR2 YFSETQ. Trimming took 4 bases from V and 0 from J; bases not matched to a gene: 2. CDR3 region: CASSPGLASTDTQYF. CDR3 sequence (DNA): TGCGCCAGCAGCCCGGGACTAGCGAGCACAGATACGCAGTATTTT. The full variable domain, with the rest looked up from reference TRBV5-1 and TRBJ2-3, is KAGVTQTPRYLIKTRGQQVTLSCSPISGHRSVSWYQQTPGQGLQFLFEYFSETQRNKGNFPGRFSGRQFSNSRSEMNVSTLELGDSALYLCASSPGLASTDTQYFGPGTRLTVL.

This clonotype was picked up many times. J is TRBJ1-5 and V is TRBV6-6; 8 bases are a match to TRBD1. J lost 6 bases, V lost 2 bases, and 9 bases had no gene match. The V gene's germline CDR1 is MNHNY and CDR2 SVGAGI (reference sequence). The CDR3 is 16 residues long. This chain's CDR3 is CASSYRDRPRGQPQHF. The DNA of the CDR3 is TGTGCCAGCAGTTACCGGGACAGGCCCCGGGGTCAGCCCCAGCATTTT.

This clonotype was found many times. The chain is built from TRBV9 and TRBJ1-5; 9 bases align to TRBD1. The length of the CDR3 is 15 residues. The germline V gene has CDR1 SGDLS and CDR2 YYNGEE. The V and J ends lost 7 bases and 6 bases, in that order; junction bases with no gene match: 11. The CDR3 loop reads CASGSGDREGQPQHF. The DNA for the CDR3 is TGTGCCAGCGGTTCAGGGGACAGGGAGGGTCAGCCCCAGCATTTT. The whole variable domain, filled in from reference TRBV9 and TRBJ1-5, reads DSGVTQTPKHLITATGQRVTLRCSPRSGDLSVYWYQQSLDQGLQFLIQYYNGEERAKGNILERFSAQQFPDLHSELNLSSLELGDSALYFCASGSGDREGQPQHFGDGTRLSIL.

The table lists this clonotype with many counts. The chain combines TRBV6-5 with TRBJ2-1; a possible D gene is TRBD2 (5 bases). V shed 0 bases and J shed 0 bases, with 18 bases lying between them. This CDR3 spans 19 amino acids. The V gene's germline CDR1 is MNHEY and CDR2 SVGAGI. The chain's CDR3 is CASSYSGLSTRSSYNEQFF. CDR3 nucleotides: TGTGCCAGCAGTTACTCGGGCCTAAGTACTAGGAGCTCCTACAATGAGCAGTTCTTC.

This clonotype was seen a handful of times. This chain uses TRBV10-3 with TRBJ2-7, with D possibly being TRBD2 (7 bases). Per germline, CDR1 ENHRY and CDR2 SYGVKD. The CDR3 runs to 15 residues. Trimming pared 0 bases from V and 3 bases from J, leaving 12 bases between. CDR3 nucleotides: TGTGCCATCAGTGAGTCGTCGGGGGGCATCTACGAGCAGTACTTC. Residues: CAISESSGGIYEQYF.

This CDR3 reads CASSLKGRSSCTF. As DNA, the CDR3 is TGTGCCAGCAGTTTAAAGGGTCGCTCTAGCTGCACCTTC. The chain employs TRBV12-3 or TRBV12-4 and TRBJ1-2; D is ambiguous. This CDR3 region has 13 residues. With 2 bases removed from V and 13 bases from J, the gap between germline ends came to 17 bases.

This clonotype was observed at least ten times. This CDR3 reads CASSTTGTWETQYF. CDR3 coding DNA: TGTGCCAGCAGTACTACCGGGACGTGGGAGACCCAGTACTTC. The gene calls are TRBV6-5 and TRBJ2-5; D tentatively reads TRBD1 or TRBD2 (5 bases each). V was pared by 5 bases and J by 5 bases, with 15 bases between. CDR1 MNHEY and CDR2 SVGAGI come from the germline V gene. The CDR3 is 14 residues long.

At least ten counts were recorded for this clonotype. The chain uses TRBV7-9 and TRBJ1-1, with a possible D match to TRBD1 (5 bases). The CDR3 is 13 amino acids. V shed 5 bases and J shed 4 bases, with 11 bases lying between them. The V gene's germline CDR1 is SEHNR and CDR2 FQNEAQ (reference sequence). The CDR3 region is CASSVIGGTEAFF. The CDR3 region has the DNA TGTGCCAGCAGCGTCATCGGGGGCACTGAAGCTTTCTTT. Full variable domain (rest looked up from reference TRBV7-9 and TRBJ1-1): DTGVSQNPRHKITKRGQNVTFRCDPISEHNRLYWYRQTLGQGPEFLTYFQNEAQLEKSRLLSDRFSAERPKGSFSTLEIQRTEQGDSAMYLCASSVIGGTEAFFGQGTRLTVV.

This clonotype was seen repeatedly, ten times or more. The rearrangement uses TRBV2 and TRBJ1-4; 9 bases agree with TRBD1. Germline-derived CDR1 and CDR2 are SNHLY and FYNNEI. The CDR3 extends over 17 amino acids. Trimming cost V 5 bases and J 3 bases; bases outside gene matches: 10. Written as DNA, the CDR3 is TGTGCCAGCAGTCCGTGGGGACAGGGCCGGGCTAATGAAAAACTGTTTTTT. Amino acid sequence: CASSPWGQGRANEKLFF.